A selection of T cell receptor beta chains follows, all from one sample in a study of CD4+ T cells in melanoma. The protocol was immunoSEQ multiplex PCR, while the TCRdb copy is restricted to in-frame clones and leaves out a portion. Here the sample spans some 150,000 clones, nearly 95% being singletons. The receptor source for this set is a human donor with melanoma. The CDR3 runs from the conserved cysteine through the conserved F or W. The D gene is left open where the match is weak. Clone size, where shown, is once, few, many, or a class for clones that have expanded.

j_call | d_call | clone_size | v_call | cdr3_nt | cdr3_aa
TRBJ1-1 | TRBD1 | few | TRBV7-9 | TGTGCCAGCAGCCGGGACAGGAACACTGAAGCTTTCTTT | CASSRDRNTEAFF
TRBJ2-5 | . | . | TRBV29-1 | TGCAGCGCAGGGGGGGTAGACCAAGAGACCCAGTACTTC | CSAGGVDQETQYF
TRBJ2-5 | TRBD1 | . | TRBV19 | TGTGCCAGTAGTACGGGACAGACTGCCTGGGCCCAGTACTTC | CASSTGQTAWAQYF
TRBJ2-2 | . | . | TRBV7-3 | TGTGCCAGCAGGTTAGGTTCCACCGGGGAGCTGTTTTTT | CASRLGSTGELFF
TRBJ2-4 | TRBD2 | . | TRBV18 | TGTGCCAGCTCAACTGGGGTCGCCGGGACTATAAACATTCAGTACTTC | CASSTGVAGTINIQYF
TRBJ1-2 | . | . | TRBV11-2 | TGCGGTAGTAGTCCGGGATCTGGCTACACCTTC | CGSSPGSGYTF
TRBJ2-5 | TRBD1 | . | TRBV18 | TGTGCCAGCTCACAGGGACAGGCAGGATCAGAGACCCAGTACTTC | CASSQGQAGSETQYF
TRBJ2-7 | TRBD1 | . | TRBV6-5 | TGTGCCAGCAGGGCCGGGACAGGGTGGAACGAGCAGTACTTC | CASRAGTGWNEQYF
TRBJ2-1 | TRBD2 | . | TRBV11-2 | TGTGCCAGCAGCTTAGTCGTGCGGGGGTCGCAGTTCTTC | CASSLVVRGSQFF
TRBJ1-2 | . | . | TRBV2 | TGTGCCAGCAGTGGGGACATGACCGCCTATGGCTACACCTTC | CASSGDMTAYGYTF
TRBJ2-5 | . | . | TRBV30 | TGTGCCTGGAGTTCCTGGGGTGGGGCTAGGGGTCGAGAGACCCAGTACTTC | CAWSSWGGARGRETQYF
TRBJ2-1 | TRBD2 | once | TRBV2 | TGTGCCAGCTTAGATAGCGGGGGGCCCTACAATGAGCAGTTCTTC | CASLDSGGPYNEQFF
TRBJ2-1 | TRBD2 | . | TRBV7-3 | TGTGCCAGCAGCTTAACGTTAGGACTAGCGGGTCGCAATGAGCAGTTCTTC | CASSLTLGLAGRNEQFF
TRBJ2-1 | . | . | TRBV5-4 | TGTGCCAGCAGCGCCGGACTTCGGGCAGCAGAGCAGTTCTTC | CASSAGLRAAEQFF
TRBJ2-3 | . | once | TRBV11-3 | TGTGCCAGCAGTGCCGGGAACCCCACAGTGGATACGCAGTATTTT | CASSAGNPTVDTQYF
TRBJ1-2 | . | . | TRBV19 | TGTGCCAGCAAACCAGCCGTGGCAAGCTATGGCTACACCTTC | CASKPAVASYGYTF
TRBJ2-3 | . | . | TRBV5-1 | TGCGCCAGCAGCCCCCAGGGGCCCAGCACAGATACGCAGTATTTT | CASSPQGPSTDTQYF
TRBJ2-6 | . | . | TRBV6-1 | TGTGCCAGCAGTGAAAGGAGGGGTGGCTCTGGGGCCAACGTCCTGACTTTC | CASSERRGGSGANVLTF
TRBJ1-1 | . | few | TRBV29-1 | TGCAGCGTTACCCGGGACCAACACACTGAAGCTTTCTTT | CSVTRDQHTEAFF
TRBJ2-7 | TRBD1 | . | TRBV2 | TGTGCCAGCAGTGGGACAGGGACCCCCTACGAGCAGTACTTC | CASSGTGTPYEQYF
TRBJ2-1 | . | few | TRBV9 | TGTGCCAGCAGCGCCGGGGGAGGGGGGCTCTACAATGAGCAGTTCTTC | CASSAGGGGLYNEQFF
TRBJ2-5 | . | . | TRBV29-1 | TGCAGCGTTCTTTGGGCCCCGGCCCAAGAGACCCAGTACTTC | CSVLWAPAQETQYF
TRBJ2-1 | . | . | TRBV9 | TGTGCCAGCAGCGTAGATGGGACATGGTCCTACAATGAGCAGTTCTTC | CASSVDGTWSYNEQFF
TRBJ1-1 | TRBD1 | . | TRBV6-6 | TGTGCCAGCAGTCTGCGGGACAGTCAGAACACTGAAGCTTTCTTT | CASSLRDSQNTEAFF
TRBJ2-1 | TRBD1 | . | TRBV9 | TGTGCCAGCAGCGTAGCTGGGACAGGGGGCGTGAATGAGCAGTTCTTC | CASSVAGTGGVNEQFF
TRBJ2-3 | TRBD1 | . | TRBV29-1 | TGCAGCACGGGGACAGGCACAGATACGCAGTATTTT | CSTGTGTDTQYF
TRBJ2-5 | TRBD2 | . | TRBV10-1 | TGCGCCAGCAGCCGCGGGGGACGAGAGACCCAGTACTTC | CASSRGGRETQYF
TRBJ1-4 | TRBD1 | . | TRBV18 | TGTGCCAGCTCACAGGGGGCGGGCACTAATGAAAAACTGTTTTTT | CASSQGAGTNEKLFF
TRBJ2-2 | . | . | TRBV18 | TGTGCCAGCTCACCCCTGGACACCGGGGAGCTGTTTTTT | CASSPLDTGELFF
TRBJ2-3 | . | once | TRBV9 | TGTGCCAGCAGCGTAGACCCGAGCACAGATACGCAGTATTTT | CASSVDPSTDTQYF
TRBJ1-5 | . | . | TRBV7-8 | TGTGCCAGCAGCTTAAGGTGGAATCAGCCCCAGCATTTT | CASSLRWNQPQHF
TRBJ1-1 | TRBD1 | . | TRBV6-1 | TGTGCCAGCACCGTCAGGGGGGGCAACAGGGAAGCTTTCTTT | CASTVRGGNREAFF
TRBJ1-2 | . | . | TRBV28 | TGTGCCAGCCGGGCTAGCGGCTACACCTTC | CASRASGYTF
TRBJ2-3 | . | . | TRBV5-5 | TGTGCCAGCAGCCGAACAAGCAGGGTCCCCACAGATACGCAGTATTTT | CASSRTSRVPTDTQYF
TRBJ1-2 | . | . | TRBV27 | TGTGCCAGCAGTTCCCTAGGGGGGGTAGCGGCCTACACCTTC | CASSSLGGVAAYTF
TRBJ1-1 | TRBD1 | . | TRBV5-6 | TGTGCCAGCAGCGTCCGGGACAGGGGCGGTACTGAAGCTTTCTTT | CASSVRDRGGTEAFF
TRBJ1-5 | . | once | TRBV6-5 | TGTGCCAGCAGTTACTCCGGACAGACAAATCAGCCCCAGCATTTT | CASSYSGQTNQPQHF
TRBJ1-4 | . | . | TRBV27 | TGTGCCAGCAGTTTTAGGCAGGGTAATGAAAAACTGTTTTTT | CASSFRQGNEKLFF
TRBJ2-2 | . | . | TRBV7-2 | TGTGCCAGCAGCTTAGAGAGCGGGTCTTACACCGGGGAGCTGTTTTTT | CASSLESGSYTGELFF
TRBJ2-2 | . | . | TRBV11-2 | TGTGCCAGCAGCCCCCTCCAGGTAGCCGGGGAGCTGTTTTTT | CASSPLQVAGELFF
TRBJ2-3 | TRBD2 | . | TRBV6-1 | TGTGCCAGCAGTGGGACTAGAGCATCGGATACGCAGTATTTT | CASSGTRASDTQYF
TRBJ1-2 | TRBD1 | . | TRBV18 | TGTGCCAGCTCACCACTTAGGGGACAGGGGGCGGCTAACTATGGCTACACCTTC | CASSPLRGQGAANYGYTF